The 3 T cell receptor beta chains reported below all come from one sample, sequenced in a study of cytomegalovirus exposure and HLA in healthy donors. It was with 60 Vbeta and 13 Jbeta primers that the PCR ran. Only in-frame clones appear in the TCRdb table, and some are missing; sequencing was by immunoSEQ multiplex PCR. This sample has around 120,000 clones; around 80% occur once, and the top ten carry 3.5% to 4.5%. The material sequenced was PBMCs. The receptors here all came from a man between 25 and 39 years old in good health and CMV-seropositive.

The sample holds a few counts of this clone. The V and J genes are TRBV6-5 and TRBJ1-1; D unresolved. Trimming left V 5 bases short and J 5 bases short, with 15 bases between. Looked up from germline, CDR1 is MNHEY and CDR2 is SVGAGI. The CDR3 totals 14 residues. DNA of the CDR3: TGTGCCAGCAGTGCCCGGACTGGGAGGACTGAAGCTTTCTTT. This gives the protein CASSARTGRTEAFF.

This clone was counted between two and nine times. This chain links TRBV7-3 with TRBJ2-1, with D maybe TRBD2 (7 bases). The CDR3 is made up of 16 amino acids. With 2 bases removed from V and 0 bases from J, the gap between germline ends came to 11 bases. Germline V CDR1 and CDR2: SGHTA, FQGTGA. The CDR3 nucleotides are TGTGCCAGCAGCTTAGGGGGGGCGGGCTCCTACAATGAGCAGTTCTTC. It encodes CASSLGGAGSYNEQFF.

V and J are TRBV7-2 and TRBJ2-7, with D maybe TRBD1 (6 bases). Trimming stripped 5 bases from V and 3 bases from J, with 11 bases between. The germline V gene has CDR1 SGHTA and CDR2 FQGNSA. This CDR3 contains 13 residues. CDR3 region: CASSQGQYYEQYF. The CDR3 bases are TGTGCCAGCAGCCAAGGACAGTACTACGAGCAGTACTTC.